The clone carrying this TCR beta chain was seen just once. The data are from a study of T cells in Graves' hyperthyroidism and ophthalmopathy. The CDR3 regions of TCR beta were amplified from RNA transcripts. First-round RT-PCR with HTBI primers amplified the TCR CDR3 region. TCRdb recomputed calls from the multiplex PCR reads with MiXCR, one row per CDR3 protein. The sample carries about 260,000 distinct CDR3 sequences, 20% to 30% recorded once. The CDR3 spans 16 residues. The V end lost 5 bases, the J end lost 2 bases, and 19 bases lay between the germline ends. Germline CDR1 is SGHVS and CDR2 is FQNEAQ.

The gene calls are TRBV7-8 and TRBJ2-7; D may be TRBD1 (7 bases). This receptor was taken from a middle-aged man with Graves' hyperthyroidism that later progressed to Graves' ophthalmopathy. What was sequenced was blood. The CDR3 spells CASSPEEGDRPYEQYF. The CDR3 coding sequence is TGTGCCAGCAGCCCCGAGGAGGGGGACAGACCCTACGAGCAGTACTTC.